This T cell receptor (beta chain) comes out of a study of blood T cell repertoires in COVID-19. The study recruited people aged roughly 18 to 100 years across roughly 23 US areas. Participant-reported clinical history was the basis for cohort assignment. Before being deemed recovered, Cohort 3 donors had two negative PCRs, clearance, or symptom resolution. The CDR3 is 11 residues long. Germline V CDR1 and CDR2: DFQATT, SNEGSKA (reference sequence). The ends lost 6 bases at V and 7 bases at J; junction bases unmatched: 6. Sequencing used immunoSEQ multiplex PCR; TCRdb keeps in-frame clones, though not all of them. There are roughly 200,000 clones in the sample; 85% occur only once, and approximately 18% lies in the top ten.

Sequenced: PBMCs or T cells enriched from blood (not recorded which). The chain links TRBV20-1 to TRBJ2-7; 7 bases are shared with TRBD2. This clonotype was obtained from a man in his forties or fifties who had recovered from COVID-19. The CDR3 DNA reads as TGCAGTGCCCCGGGGGAGGGGGAGCAGTACTTC. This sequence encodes CSAPGEGEQYF.